A single sample is the source of the 13 T cell receptor beta chains below, sequenced in a study of CD8 T cells in Susac syndrome. The authors reverse transcribed roughly 0.5 to 1 ug RNA with random hexamers. In TCRdb, the immunoSEQ multiplex PCR reads were re-called with MiXCR into one record per CDR3 protein. This table has roughly 150,000 distinct CDR3 sequences, about 95% appearing once. The sequencing input was CD4+ T cells from PBMCs. The receptor source for this set is a human donor with Susac syndrome.

This clonotype has a single count. V usage is TRBV29-1 and J usage is TRBJ2-5, with 14 positions matching TRBD2. The CDR3 has 14 residues. The junction had 5 bases not matched to a gene; V was cut back by 7 bases and J by 4 bases. CDR1 SQVTM and CDR2 ANQGSEA come from the germline V gene. The CDR3 here is CSGQTSGGAETQYF. The CDR3 DNA reads TGCAGCGGCCAGACTAGCGGGGGGGCAGAGACCCAGTACTTC. The full variable domain, completed using reference TRBV29-1 and TRBJ2-5, is SAVISQKPSRDICQRGTSLTIQCQVDSQVTMMFWYRQQPGQSLTLIATANQGSEATYESGFVIDKFPISRPNLTFSTLTVSNMSPEDSSIYLCSGQTSGGAETQYFGPGTRLLVL.

V and J are TRBV15 and TRBJ2-1; D is possibly TRBD1 or TRBD2 (7 bases each). The CDR3 is 13 amino acids. V lost 4 bases to trimming and J lost 12 bases, with 16 bases between them. Germline values: CDR1 LNHNV, CDR2 YYDKDF (reference sequence). The CDR3 loop is CATSTPSRGGQFF. The CDR3 DNA sequence: TGTGCCACCAGCACACCATCCAGGGGGGGGCAGTTCTTC.

The genes are TRBV15 and TRBJ1-5; 7 nucleotides agree with TRBD1. The CDR3 contains 14 residues. The germline gives CDR1 LNHNV, CDR2 YYDKDF (reference sequence). V dropped 3 bases and J dropped 9; count of bases not matched to a gene: 8. The DNA of the CDR3 is TGTGCCACCAGCAGTATTACAGGGGTGGGGCCCCAGCATTTT. The encoded protein is CATSSITGVGPQHF. The full variable domain, its missing parts supplied by reference TRBV15 and TRBJ1-5, is DAMVIQNPRYQVTQFGKPVTLSCSQTLNHNVMYWYQQKSSQAPKLLFHYYDKDFNNEADTPDNFQSRRPNTSFCFLDIRSPGLGDTAMYLCATSSITGVGPQHFGDGTRLSIL.

DNA for the CDR3: TGTGCCAGCAGCTTCGACAACACCGGGGAGCTGTTTTTT. It encodes CASSFDNTGELFF. V and J are TRBV7-9 and TRBJ2-2; D is undetermined. The V end was cut by 3 bases, the J end by 2 bases, with 4 bases between. The germline gives CDR1 SEHNR, CDR2 FQNEAQ (reference sequence). The CDR3 loop spans 13 amino acids.

The CDR3 nucleotides are TGTGCCAGCAGCATTGCCCTAAACTATGGCTACACCTTC. Protein product: CASSIALNYGYTF. The J gene is TRBJ1-2, the V gene TRBV13; D unclear. The CDR3 consists of 13 residues. CDR1 and CDR2 from the germline V gene are PRHDT and FYEKMQ (reference sequence). Trimming took off 5 bases at V and 2 bases at J, with 9 bases between the two ends.

The gene calls are TRBV7-2 and TRBJ2-3; weak D call: TRBD2 (7 bases). CDR1 is SGHTA and CDR2 is FQGNSA in the germline V gene. V dropped 2 bases and J dropped 2 bases, with 14 bases sitting between them. The CDR3 has 16 amino acids. The CDR3 loop reads CASSLLGGQVTDTQYF. The CDR3 coding sequence is TGTGCCAGCAGCTTACTCGGGGGGCAAGTCACAGATACGCAGTATTTT. The full variable domain, with the rest looked up from reference TRBV7-2 and TRBJ2-3, is GAGVSQSPSNKVTEKGKDVELRCDPISGHTALYWYRQSLGQGLEFLIYFQGNSAPDKSGLPSDRFSAERTGGSVSTLTIQRTQQEDSAVYLCASSLLGGQVTDTQYFGPGTRLTVL.

The chain has TRBV3-1 and TRBJ1-6, with D hard to call. The germline V gene has CDR1 LGHDT and CDR2 YNNKEL (reference sequence). CDR3 length equals 13 residues. V was cut by 1 base and J by 7 bases, with 5 bases left in between. The CDR3 sequence: CASSQVPNSPLHF. In DNA form, the CDR3 reads TGTGCCAGCAGCCAAGTCCCAAATTCACCCCTCCACTTT.

V is TRBV4-1 and J is TRBJ2-7; D not resolved. V was shortened by 4 bases and J by 3 bases, with 13 bases between the two germline ends. CDR1 and CDR2 from the germline V gene are MGHRA and YSYEKL. The CDR3 covers 14 residues. CDR3 region: CASSRLVSLYEQYF. The CDR3 DNA follows: TGCGCCAGCAGCCGACTCGTCTCCCTCTACGAGCAGTACTTC.

DNA for the CDR3: TGTGCCAGCAGCGTAGAAGGGCGGCCCGGAGAGACCCAGTACTTC. It specifies CASSVEGRPGETQYF. The rearrangement uses TRBV13 and TRBJ2-5; D gene unclear. Germline V gives CDR1 PRHDT, CDR2 FYEKMQ (reference sequence). There are 15 residues in the CDR3. V was shortened by 5 bases and J by 4 bases, with 17 bases between the two germline ends.

The genes are TRBV29-1 and TRBJ2-7; 8 nucleotides align to TRBD1. The length of the CDR3 is 13 residues. Germline V gene lookup returns CDR1 SQVTM and CDR2 ANQGSEA. Trimming removed 7 bases from V and 6 bases from J; junction bases left unmatched: 11. CDR3 loop: CSGTRGREGEQYF. Here the CDR3 DNA reads TGCAGCGGTACCAGGGGGCGCGAGGGCGAGCAGTACTTC.

The chain couples TRBV20-1 to TRBJ2-2; D is uncertain. The CDR3 length is 14 residues. The V and J ends lost 3 bases and 0 bases respectively, with 8 bases between them. Germline V lookup: CDR1 DFQATT, CDR2 SNEGSKA (reference sequence). CDR3 coding DNA: TGCAGTGCTAGGCAGATTACGAACACCGGGGAGCTGTTTTTT. Translating gives CSARQITNTGELFF.

The J gene is TRBJ2-5, the V gene TRBV12-3 or TRBV12-4; 9 bases fit TRBD2. CDR3 length: 16 residues. V lost 3 bases to trimming and J lost 4 bases; unmatched junction nucleotides: 9. The CDR3 nucleotides are TGTGCCAGCAGTTTGGCTAGCGGGAAATCTTCAGAGACCCAGTACTTC. Translating it yields CASSLASGKSSETQYF.

The V gene is TRBV4-1, the J gene TRBJ2-1, with D unresolved. The CDR3 covers 16 residues. Germline V gene sequence: CDR1 MGHRA, CDR2 YSYEKL. V lost 1 base and J 2 bases, leaving 12 bases between the germline ends. The CDR3 nucleotides read TGCGCCAGCAGCCAAGGACGACAACCTACCTACAATGAGCAGTTCTTC. Protein sequence: CASSQGRQPTYNEQFF.